A selection of T cell receptor beta chains follows, all from one sample in a study of cytotoxic CD8 clonotypes in ibrutinib-treated CLL. Libraries were prepared by immunoSEQ multiplex PCR; TCRdb keeps only in-frame clonotypes and omits some of them. Of 200,000 to 250,000 clones listed, roughly 73% are singletons. The sequenced sample was PBMCs, obtained after 12 months of ibrutinib treatment. These TCRs come from a human donor with chronic lymphocytic leukemia. Both conserved end residues are part of each CDR3. A D gene is named only where the DNA matches it firmly. Clone size appears in some rows only: once, few, many, or a class for an expanded clone.

-	TRBD1	TRBJ2-7	TRBV5-6	CASSGTRGRYEQYF	TGTGCCAGCAGCGGGACCAGGGGGCGGTACGAGCAGTACTTC
-	-	TRBJ2-5	TRBV30	CAWTGRWGETQYF	TGTGCCTGGACGGGACGATGGGGAGAGACCCAGTACTTC
-	-	TRBJ2-2	TRBV7-8	CADHDGNTGELFF	TGTGCCGACCACGACGGGAACACCGGGGAGCTGTTTTTT
-	-	TRBJ1-1	TRBV6-5	CASSTPLHTPFF	TGTGCCAGCAGCACCCCCCTACATACGCCTTTCTTT
-	-	TRBJ2-1	TRBV10-3	CAISEPGLPNNEQFF	TGTGCCATCAGTGAGCCGGGACTCCCTAACAATGAGCAGTTCTTC
-	TRBD1	TRBJ1-5	TRBV7-9	CASRDSGNNQPQHF	TGTGCCAGCCGGGACAGCGGAAACAATCAGCCCCAGCATTTT
-	TRBD1	TRBJ2-3	TRBV10-1	CASNLRLDRGLSDTQYF	TGCGCCAGCAATCTCCGCCTGGACAGGGGATTATCAGATACGCAGTATTTT
-	-	TRBJ1-2	TRBV6-1	CASSPRLGDGYTF	TGTGCCAGCAGTCCCCGGTTGGGGGATGGCTACACCTTC
-	TRBD2	TRBJ2-2	TRBV7-9	CASSRPGEGTGELFF	TGTGCCAGCAGCCGACCGGGGGAGGGCACCGGGGAGCTGTTTTTT
-	TRBD1	TRBJ1-1	TRBV27	CASSHPGQIAEAFF	TGTGCCAGCAGTCACCCGGGACAGATCGCTGAAGCTTTCTTT
-	TRBD1	TRBJ1-6	TRBV7-9	CASSSDRGLSYNSPLHF	TGTGCCAGCAGCTCGGACAGGGGGCTCTCCTATAATTCACCCCTCCACTTT
-	-	TRBJ2-3	TRBV4-1	CASSQDRRVRSTDTQYF	TGCGCCAGCAGCCAAGATCGGAGGGTCCGAAGCACAGATACGCAGTATTTT
-	-	TRBJ1-1	TRBV6-5	CASSYGEVANTEAFF	TGTGCCAGCAGTTACGGAGAGGTGGCGAACACTGAAGCTTTCTTT
once	-	TRBJ1-5	TRBV18	CASSPAGGRDQPQHF	TGTGCCAGCTCACCGGCGGGGGGGAGAGATCAGCCCCAGCATTTT
-	-	TRBJ1-2	TRBV7-9	CASSVSQGYTF	TGTGCCAGCAGCGTAAGTCAAGGCTACACCTTC
-	TRBD1	TRBJ1-2	TRBV18	CASSPRQGASPYGYTF	TGTGCCAGCTCACCCCGACAGGGGGCGAGCCCCTATGGCTACACCTTC
-	TRBD2	TRBJ2-3	TRBV2	CASGGDTDTQYF	TGTGCCAGCGGGGGGGACACAGATACGCAGTATTTT
-	TRBD2	TRBJ2-7	TRBV2	CASSVDTSGEQYF	TGTGCCAGCAGTGTAGATACTAGCGGCGAGCAGTACTTC
-	TRBD2	TRBJ2-1	TRBV10-2	CASSGLAGTYEQFF	TGCGCCAGCAGTGGACTAGCGGGGACCTATGAGCAGTTCTTC
-	-	TRBJ1-6	TRBV6-5	CASSYSMQGGMPLHF	TGTGCCAGCAGTTACTCGATGCAGGGCGGAATGCCCCTCCACTTT
-	-	TRBJ2-3	TRBV10-1	CASSDPLGDTQYF	TGCGCCAGCAGTGACCCCTTGGGAGATACGCAGTATTTT
-	-	TRBJ2-1	TRBV4-1	CASSPYPVGSYNEQFF	TGCGCCAGCAGCCCCTATCCGGTGGGGTCCTACAATGAGCAGTTCTTC
once	-	TRBJ1-5	TRBV28	CASTKGGASQPQHF	TGTGCCAGCACCAAAGGAGGGGCAAGTCAGCCCCAGCATTTT
-	-	TRBJ1-6	TRBV18	CASSPPLRGGLISPLHF	TGTGCCAGCTCACCACCATTACGGGGTGGACTTATATCACCCCTCCACTTT
-	-	TRBJ1-1	TRBV11-2	CASSLATDTEAFF	TGTGCCAGCAGCTTAGCCACAGACACTGAAGCTTTCTTT
-	TRBD2	TRBJ2-2	TRBV15	CATSRPTGLAGNTGELFF	TGTGCCACCAGCAGACCCACCGGACTAGCGGGGAACACCGGGGAGCTGTTTTTT